Listed below are T cell receptor beta chains from one sample, sequenced in a study of CDR3 diversity in severe acne. TCRdb recomputed calls from the PCR reads with MiXCR, one row per CDR3 protein. There are 97,000 or so distinct CDR3 sequences in the sample; roughly half occur only once, and roughly 12% lies in the top ten. The sample comprised blood. The receptors originated from a male donor with acne. CDR3s include the opening cysteine and the closing phenylalanine or tryptophan. The D gene is left open where the match is weak. The size of a clone is reported for some rows only, either as once, few or many, or as a class for expanded clones.

V gene	clone size	J gene	D gene	CDR3 protein	CDR3 DNA
TRBV6-1	many	TRBJ1-6	TRBD1	CASTRDRDSPLHF	TGTGCCAGCACCCGGGACAGGGATTCACCCCTCCACTTT
TRBV3-1	few	TRBJ1-2	.	CASSQVETEGYTF	TGTGCCAGCAGCCAAGTTGAGACTGAAGGCTACACCTTC
TRBV25-1	.	TRBJ1-5	.	CASSLVQGAGPQHF	TGTGCCAGCAGTTTAGTCCAGGGAGCCGGGCCCCAGCATTTT
TRBV6-2/TRBV6-3	.	TRBJ2-1	.	CASSYSEVAPYEQFF	TGTGCCAGCAGTTACTCTGAGGTAGCACCGTATGAGCAGTTCTTC
TRBV20-1	many	TRBJ1-3	.	CSAEPGQTSGNTIYF	TGCAGTGCGGAACCAGGTCAAACCTCTGGAAACACCATATATTTT
TRBV29-1	.	TRBJ2-5	.	CSVAGGETQYF	TGCAGCGTTGCGGGGGGCGAGACCCAGTACTTC
TRBV10-3	once	TRBJ2-7	TRBD1	CASSEAQGNSYEQYF	TGTGCCAGCAGTGAAGCACAGGGGAACTCCTACGAGCAGTACTTC
TRBV2	.	TRBJ1-1	.	CASRGPEAFF	TGTGCCAGCAGGGGTCCTGAAGCTTTCTTT
TRBV29-1	.	TRBJ1-1	.	CSVDMFVRDTEAFF	TGCAGCGTTGATATGTTCGTCAGGGACACTGAAGCTTTCTTT
TRBV20-1	many	TRBJ1-6	TRBD1	CSARGQGTSPLHF	TGCAGTGCTAGAGGACAGGGGACTTCACCCCTCCACTTT
TRBV9	many	TRBJ2-7	.	CASSPQQSSYEQYF	TGTGCCAGCAGCCCACAACAGAGCTCCTACGAGCAGTACTTC
TRBV15	.	TRBJ1-6	.	CATSSRVPNSPLHF	TGTGCCACCAGCAGTCGAGTTCCTAATTCACCCCTCCACTTT
TRBV20-1	.	TRBJ2-7	TRBD2	CSAPLLADRTYEQYF	TGCAGTGCCCCACTCCTAGCGGACCGAACCTACGAGCAGTACTTC
TRBV24-1	.	TRBJ2-2	TRBD1	CATSERTGLGTGELFF	TGTGCCACCAGTGAGAGGACAGGGTTGGGCACCGGGGAGCTGTTTTTT
TRBV3-1	few	TRBJ2-1	.	CASSQGFPGLHNEQFF	TGTGCCAGCAGCCAAGGATTTCCAGGATTACACAATGAGCAGTTCTTC